The rows below give T cell receptor beta chains drawn from one sample of a study of blood T cell repertoires in COVID-19. The repertoire was sequenced with immunoSEQ multiplex PCR; TCRdb's copy has only in-frame clones and lacks some. The sample has tens of thousands of clones, about 85% seen once. The specimen sequenced was peripheral blood. The receptor set was obtained from a man older than 75 with acute or convalescent COVID-19. Each CDR3 is given with its conserved first and last residue. The D gene is left open where the match is weak. Clone sizes are given selectively: once, few, many, or a class where the clone is expanded.

V	J	D	size	DNA	CDR3
TRBV7-9	TRBJ2-1	NA	NA	TGTGCCAGCAGCTTATTCCCCACGGTTGGGCGATACAATGAGCAGTTCTTC	CASSLFPTVGRYNEQFF
TRBV6-5	TRBJ1-5	NA	NA	TGTGCCAGCAGTTACTCGTCAGGGGTTGGACAGCCCCAGCATTTT	CASSYSSGVGQPQHF
TRBV19	TRBJ1-2	NA	NA	TGTGCCAGTAGTATCCTCCAGGGCGATGGCTACACCTTC	CASSILQGDGYTF
TRBV3-1/TRBV3-2	TRBJ2-5	TRBD2	NA	TGTGCCAGCAGCCCGGGGGGAGGAGTAGCGGGAGCCGAGACCCAGTACTTC	CASSPGGGVAGAETQYF
TRBV19	TRBJ2-3	TRBD2	NA	TGTGCCAGTAGTTGGGGACTAGCGGGAGGGGCGCAGTATTTT	CASSWGLAGGAQYF
TRBV10-2	TRBJ2-3	NA	NA	TGCGCCAGCAGTGGCCTTGGCGGGAGCACAGATACGCAGTATTTT	CASSGLGGSTDTQYF
TRBV10-1	TRBJ2-1	TRBD2	NA	TGCGCCAGCAGTGAGTCGATCAGCGGGAGGGCCTTGAGGCAGTTCTTC	CASSESISGRALRQFF
TRBV28	TRBJ2-1	TRBD2	NA	TGTGCCAGCAGCCAAGTAGCGGGTTGGATCTCGCAGTTCTTC	CASSQVAGWISQFF
TRBV28	TRBJ1-4	NA	NA	TGTGCCAGCGGAGACAGCAAATCAACTAATGAAAAACTGTTTTTT	CASGDSKSTNEKLFF
TRBV6-5	TRBJ1-1	NA	once	TGTGCCAGCAGTTACTCTGGAGGCCGGGGGTCTGAAGCTTTCTTT	CASSYSGGRGSEAFF
TRBV7-2	TRBJ2-7	TRBD2	once	TGTGCCAGCAGCACAGCGGGAGGGCCGGCTTACGAGCAGTACTTC	CASSTAGGPAYEQYF
TRBV5-1	TRBJ2-7	TRBD1	once	TGCGCCAGCAGTCCCGGGACAGGGGGCAACGAGCAGTACTTC	CASSPGTGGNEQYF
TRBV7-3	TRBJ1-1	TRBD1	NA	TGTGCCAGCAGCGACAGGGGGCCCGACACTGAAGCTTTCTTT	CASSDRGPDTEAFF
TRBV6-1	TRBJ1-5	NA	NA	TGTGCCAGCAGTAAAGGTCGGCAGGGCGTGGGACAGCCCCAGCATTTT	CASSKGRQGVGQPQHF
TRBV7-8	TRBJ2-2	NA	NA	TGTGCCAGCAGCCCTGACTCGACGGGCGGGGAGCTGTTTTTT	CASSPDSTGGELFF
TRBV24-1	TRBJ2-1	NA	NA	TGTGCCACCAGTCGGTTTAACAATGAGCAGTTCTTC	CATSRFNNEQFF